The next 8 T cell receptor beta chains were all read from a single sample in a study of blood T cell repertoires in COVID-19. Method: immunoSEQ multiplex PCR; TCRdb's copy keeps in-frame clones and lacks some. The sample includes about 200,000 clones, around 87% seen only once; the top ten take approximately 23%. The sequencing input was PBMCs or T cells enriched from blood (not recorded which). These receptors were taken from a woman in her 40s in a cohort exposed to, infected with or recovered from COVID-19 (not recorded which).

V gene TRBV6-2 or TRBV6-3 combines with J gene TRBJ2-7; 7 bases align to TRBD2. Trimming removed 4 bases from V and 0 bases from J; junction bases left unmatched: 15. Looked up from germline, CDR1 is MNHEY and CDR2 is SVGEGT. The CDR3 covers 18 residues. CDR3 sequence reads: CASSSPSLSGRYSYEQYF. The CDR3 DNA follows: TGTGCCAGCAGTTCACCCAGCCTCTCCGGGAGGTACTCCTACGAGCAGTACTTC.

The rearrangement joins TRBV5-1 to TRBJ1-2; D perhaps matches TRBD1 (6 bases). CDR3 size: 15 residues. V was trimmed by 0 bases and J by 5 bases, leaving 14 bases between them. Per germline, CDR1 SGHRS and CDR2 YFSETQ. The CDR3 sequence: CASSLEWGPFYGYTF. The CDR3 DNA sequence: TGCGCCAGCAGCTTGGAATGGGGGCCCTTTTATGGCTACACCTTC.

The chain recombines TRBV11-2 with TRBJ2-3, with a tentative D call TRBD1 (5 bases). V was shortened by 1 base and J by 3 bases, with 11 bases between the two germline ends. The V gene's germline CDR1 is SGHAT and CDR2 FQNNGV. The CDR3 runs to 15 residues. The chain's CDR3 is CASSLADRVTDTQYF. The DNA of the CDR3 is TGTGCCAGCAGCTTAGCCGACAGAGTGACAGATACGCAGTATTTT.

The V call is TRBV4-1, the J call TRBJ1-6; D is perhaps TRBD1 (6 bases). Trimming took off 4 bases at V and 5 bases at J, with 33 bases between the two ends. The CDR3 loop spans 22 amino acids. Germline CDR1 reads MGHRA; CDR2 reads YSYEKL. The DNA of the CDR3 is TGCGCCAGCAGCCCACCAGGCAGGGGAGTTGGTAATGTAGGGCGGGATAATTCACCCCTCCACTTT. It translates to CASSPPGRGVGNVGRDNSPLHF.

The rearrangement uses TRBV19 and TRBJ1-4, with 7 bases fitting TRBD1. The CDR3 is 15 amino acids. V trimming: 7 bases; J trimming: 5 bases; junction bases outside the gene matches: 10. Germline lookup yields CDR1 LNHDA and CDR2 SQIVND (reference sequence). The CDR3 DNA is TGTGCCAGTATGACAGGGCACGACAGAAATGAAAAACTGTTTTTT. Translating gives CASMTGHDRNEKLFF.

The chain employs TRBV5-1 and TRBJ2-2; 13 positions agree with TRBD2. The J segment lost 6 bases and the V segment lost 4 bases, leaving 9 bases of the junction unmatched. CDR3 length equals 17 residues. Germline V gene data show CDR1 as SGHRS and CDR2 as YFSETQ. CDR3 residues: CASSEGLAGNPAGELFF. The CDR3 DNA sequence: TGCGCCAGCAGCGAGGGACTAGCGGGGAACCCGGCCGGGGAGCTGTTTTTT.

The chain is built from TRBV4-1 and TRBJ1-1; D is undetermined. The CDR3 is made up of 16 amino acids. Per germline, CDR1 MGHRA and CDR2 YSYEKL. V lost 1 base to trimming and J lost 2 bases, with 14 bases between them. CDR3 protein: CASSQVAGSSNTEAFF. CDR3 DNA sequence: TGCGCCAGCAGCCAAGTTGCGGGTTCAAGTAACACTGAAGCTTTCTTT.

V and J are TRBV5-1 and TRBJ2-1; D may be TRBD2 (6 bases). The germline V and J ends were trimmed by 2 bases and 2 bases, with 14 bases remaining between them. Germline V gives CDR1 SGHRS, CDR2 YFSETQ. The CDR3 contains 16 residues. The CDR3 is CASSFTSRPTYNEQFF. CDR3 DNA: TGCGCCAGCAGCTTTACTAGCAGACCCACCTACAATGAGCAGTTCTTC.